The sequence of this T cell receptor beta chain was determined in a study of identifying expanded T cells in peripheral blood. Broader study findings: Roughly 1.2 clones differed between technical replicates, versus around 16 and 19 over time. Variance in clone template counts between roughly 2-week samples significantly increased with total template count across all healthy donors.

Profiled with immunoSEQ multiplex PCR; TCRdb holds only in-frame clones, not every one. The sample comprises about 82,000 clones, about 87% of which are singletons, and approximately 7% rests with the top ten. Of note for this clone: Its specificity is not known. Other DNA sequences in this specimen translate into the identical CDR3.

Collection occurred without any documented infections or immune events in donors. The clonotype originates from a person aged 18 to 75 in good health. The sequencing sample was made of blood.

As DNA, the CDR3 is TGCGCCAGCAGCTACGGACAGGGGGGCAATGAGCAGTTCTTC. This translates into CASSYGQGGNEQFF. The chain recombines TRBV5-1 with TRBJ2-1, with 10 bases that match TRBD1. Losses at the gene ends were 3 bases for V and 6 bases for J; bases not matched to a gene: 3. The V gene's germline CDR1 is SGHRS and CDR2 YFSETQ. The CDR3 runs 14 residues.